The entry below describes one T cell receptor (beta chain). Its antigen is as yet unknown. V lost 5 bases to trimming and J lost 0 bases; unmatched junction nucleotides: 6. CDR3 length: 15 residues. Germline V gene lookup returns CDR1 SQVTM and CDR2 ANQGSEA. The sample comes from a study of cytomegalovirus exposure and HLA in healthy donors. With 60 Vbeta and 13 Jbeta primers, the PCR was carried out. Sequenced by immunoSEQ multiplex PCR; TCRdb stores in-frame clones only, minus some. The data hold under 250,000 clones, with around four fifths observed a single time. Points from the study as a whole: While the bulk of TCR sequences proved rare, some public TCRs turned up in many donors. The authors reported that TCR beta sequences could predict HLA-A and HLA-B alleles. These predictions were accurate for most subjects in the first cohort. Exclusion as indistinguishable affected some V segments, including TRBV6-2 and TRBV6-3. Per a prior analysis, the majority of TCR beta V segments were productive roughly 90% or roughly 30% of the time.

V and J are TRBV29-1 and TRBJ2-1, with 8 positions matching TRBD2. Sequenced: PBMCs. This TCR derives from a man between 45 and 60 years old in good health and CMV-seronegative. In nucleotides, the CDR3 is TGCAGCGTTTACGAAGCGGGGGTCTCCTACAATGAGCAGTTCTTC. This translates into CSVYEAGVSYNEQFF.